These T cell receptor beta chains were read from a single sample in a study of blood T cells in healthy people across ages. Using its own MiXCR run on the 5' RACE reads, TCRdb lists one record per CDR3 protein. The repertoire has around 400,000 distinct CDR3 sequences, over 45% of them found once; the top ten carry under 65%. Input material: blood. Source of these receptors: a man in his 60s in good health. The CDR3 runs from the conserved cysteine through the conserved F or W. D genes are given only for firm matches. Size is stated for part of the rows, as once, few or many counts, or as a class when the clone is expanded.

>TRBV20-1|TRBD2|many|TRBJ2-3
CSASGAGGPNTQYF
TGCAGTGCTAGTGGCGCGGGGGGGCCGAATACGCAGTATTTT
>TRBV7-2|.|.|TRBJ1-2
CASSPGRSYGYTF
TGTGCCAGCAGCCCCGGCAGGAGCTATGGCTACACCTTC
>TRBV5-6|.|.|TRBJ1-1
CANSLPGEGPIPYTEAFF
TGTGCCAACAGCTTGCCCGGGGAGGGGCCCATACCTTACACTGAAGCTTTCTTT
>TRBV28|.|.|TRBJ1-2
CASRQTAGYTF
TGTGCCAGCAGGCAGACAGCGGGCTACACCTTC
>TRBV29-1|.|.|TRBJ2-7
CSVSTRRNYEQYF
TGCAGCGTGTCCACGAGGCGGAACTACGAGCAGTACTTC
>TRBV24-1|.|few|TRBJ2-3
CATSDFETASSTDTQYF
TGTGCCACCAGTGATTTTGAGACTGCCTCTAGCACAGATACGCAGTATTTT
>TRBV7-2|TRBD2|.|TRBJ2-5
CASSRGGPLGKTQYF
TGTGCCAGCAGCCGGGGGGGGCCCCTTGGGAAGACCCAGTACTTC
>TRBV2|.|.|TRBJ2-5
CASSGRRGRETQYF
TGTGCCAGCAGTGGTAGGAGGGGGCGAGAGACCCAGTACTTC
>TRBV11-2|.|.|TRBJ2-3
CASSWDLSTDTQYF
TGTGCCAGCAGCTGGGATCTTAGCACAGATACGCAGTATTTT
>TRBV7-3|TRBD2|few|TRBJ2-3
CASSLAGLAGITDTQYF
TGTGCCAGCAGCTTAGCGGGACTAGCGGGAATTACAGATACGCAGTATTTT
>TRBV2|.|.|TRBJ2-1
CASSPTTNPGYNEQFF
TGTGCCAGCAGTCCTACCACCAACCCGGGTTACAATGAGCAGTTCTTC
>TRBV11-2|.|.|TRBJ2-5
CASSKDYSGVGGSEQYF
TGTGCCAGCAGCAAGGACTATTCAGGGGTGGGAGGAAGTGAGCAGTACTTC
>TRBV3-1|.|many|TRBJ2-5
CASSQESGRETQYF
TGTGCCAGCAGCCAAGAATCCGGTAGAGAGACCCAGTACTTC
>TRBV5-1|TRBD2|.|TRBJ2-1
CASSPPLAGGGDEQFF
TGCGCCAGCAGCCCCCCATTAGCGGGAGGGGGGGATGAGCAGTTCTTC
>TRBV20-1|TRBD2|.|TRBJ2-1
CSARSDTSGRSGGQFF
TGCAGTGCTAGATCCGATACTAGCGGGAGGTCCGGGGGGCAGTTCTTC
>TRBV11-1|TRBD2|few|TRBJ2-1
CASSPTGGSGEQFF
TGTGCCAGCAGCCCGACCGGGGGGAGCGGTGAGCAGTTCTTC
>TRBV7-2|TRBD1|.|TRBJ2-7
CASSSDRGFSEQYF
TGTGCCAGCAGCTCAGACAGGGGCTTCAGCGAGCAGTACTTC
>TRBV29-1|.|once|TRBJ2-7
CSVEKGTGYEQYF
TGCAGCGTTGAAAAAGGGACCGGGTACGAGCAGTACTTC
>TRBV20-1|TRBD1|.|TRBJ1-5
CSAPPPGTGNQPQHF
TGCAGTGCCCCGCCCCCCGGGACAGGCAATCAGCCCCAGCATTTT
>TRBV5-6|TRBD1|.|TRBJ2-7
CASSLPTGGLGEQYF
TGTGCCAGCAGCTTGCCTACAGGGGGATTGGGCGAGCAGTACTTC
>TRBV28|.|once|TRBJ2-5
CASSGGQDRETQYF
TGTGCCAGCAGTGGGGGGCAAGACCGAGAGACCCAGTACTTC
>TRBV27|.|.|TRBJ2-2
CASRLRPNTGELFF
TGTGCCAGCAGACTCCGTCCGAACACCGGGGAGCTGTTTTTT
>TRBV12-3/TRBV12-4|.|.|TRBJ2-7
CASTEGLSSYEQYF
TGTGCCAGCACCGAGGGACTGAGCTCCTACGAGCAGTACTTC
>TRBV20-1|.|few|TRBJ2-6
CSARDDYWGANVLTF
TGCAGTGCTAGAGATGACTACTGGGGCGCCAACGTCCTGACTTTC
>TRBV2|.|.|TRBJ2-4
CASSTLDITREQYF
TGTGCCAGCAGCACCCTAGACATTACTAGGGAGCAGTACTTC
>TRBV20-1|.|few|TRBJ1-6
CSASRSSSSYNSPLHF
TGCAGTGCTAGTAGGAGTTCGAGCTCCTATAATTCACCCCTCCACTTT
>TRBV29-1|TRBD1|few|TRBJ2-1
CSAQDRRVNEQFF
TGCAGCGCCCAGGACAGGAGAGTCAATGAGCAGTTCTTC
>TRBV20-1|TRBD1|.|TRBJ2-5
CSATQGGQETQYF
TGCAGTGCTACACAGGGGGGCCAAGAGACCCAGTACTTC
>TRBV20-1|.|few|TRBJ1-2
CSARHRAGGYTF
TGCAGTGCTAGACACAGGGCAGGTGGCTACACCTTC
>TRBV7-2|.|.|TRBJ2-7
CASSPDRGAGEQYF
TGTGCCAGCAGCCCCGACAGGGGAGCGGGAGAGCAGTACTTC
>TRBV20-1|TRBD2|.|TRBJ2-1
CSASQASGSSYNEQFF
TGCAGTGCTTCTCAGGCTAGCGGGAGCTCCTACAATGAGCAGTTCTTC
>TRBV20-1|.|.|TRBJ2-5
CSASRDVQETQYF
TGCAGTGCTAGCCGGGACGTTCAAGAGACCCAGTACTTC